A single sample is the source of the 3 T cell receptor beta chains below, sequenced in a study of yellow fever vaccine responses in identical twins. TCRdb ran MiXCR on the RT-PCR reads and lists one entry per CDR3 protein. The table records about 18,000 distinct CDR3 sequences, about 56% of them present only once. The sequencing here drew on T cells from blood (PBMCs), unsorted or a sorted subset (not recorded which), taken before or after yellow fever vaccination (not recorded which). These receptors all stem from a woman younger than 35 who received the yellow fever vaccine.

The chain has TRBV11-2 and TRBJ2-3; 7 bases fit TRBD1. Germline V gives CDR1 SGHAT, CDR2 FQNNGV. This CDR3 comprises 14 residues. J lost 5 bases, V lost 5 bases, and 7 bases had no gene match. This CDR3 reads CASSRQGTGDTQYF. CDR3 DNA: TGTGCCAGCAGCCGACAGGGCACGGGAGATACGCAGTATTTT.

This clonotype was observed a handful of times. V usage is TRBV29-1 and J usage is TRBJ1-5; 11 positions agree with TRBD1. Germline V lookup: CDR1 SQVTM, CDR2 ANQGSEA. The CDR3 length is 13 residues. J was trimmed by 6 bases and V by 4 bases; bases with no gene match: 2. In nucleotides, the CDR3 is TGCAGCGTTGGGACAGGGGGCCCTCAGCCCCAGCATTTT. Residues: CSVGTGGPQPQHF.

This clonotype was seen more than once but under ten times. The chain combines TRBV11-2 with TRBJ2-7, with D maybe TRBD2 (6 bases). The CDR3 has 16 residues. Germline CDR1 SGHAT, CDR2 FQNNGV. Trimming shortened V by 1 base and J by 7 bases, and 20 bases separated the two germline ends. The DNA for the CDR3 is TGTGCCAGCAGCTTAGGAGGAGCGGGTACAAGTAGGGAGCAGTACTTC. Translated, it gives CASSLGGAGTSREQYF.